These 13 T cell receptor beta chains share one sample of origin, sequenced in a study of cytotoxic CD8 clonotypes in ibrutinib-treated CLL. Sequenced by immunoSEQ multiplex PCR; TCRdb stores in-frame clones only, minus some. Of about 140,000 clones detected, around 80% appear once; the ten largest clones hold roughly 7.6%. The sequencing used PBMCs, collected after 36 months of ibrutinib treatment. The receptors were gathered from a human donor with chronic lymphocytic leukemia.

The V and J genes are TRBV2 and TRBJ2-6, with D hard to call. The CDR3 extends over 16 amino acids. Germline V gene sequence: CDR1 SNHLY, CDR2 FYNNEI. V lost 4 bases and J lost 0, with 10 bases in between. The chain's CDR3 is CASSARANSGANVLTF. CDR3 sequence (DNA): TGTGCCAGCAGTGCACGGGCTAACTCTGGGGCCAACGTCCTGACTTTC.

The J gene is TRBJ2-1, the V gene TRBV18; D unresolved. Germline-derived CDR1 and CDR2 are KGHSH and LQKENI. V lost 0 bases and J lost 5, with 8 bases in between. The CDR3 runs 14 residues. The CDR3 DNA reads TGTGCCAGCTCACCACCTTCCCCCAACAATGAGCAGTTCTTC. It specifies CASSPPSPNNEQFF.

The chain is built from TRBV6-5 and TRBJ2-7; D not resolved. The germline V gene encodes CDR1 MNHEY and CDR2 SVGAGI. Trimming removed 0 bases at V and 9 bases at J, with 12 bases between. The CDR3 has 13 residues. CDR3 coding DNA: TGTGCCAGCAGTTACTCGAACGGAAAGGGGCAGTACTTC. Protein sequence: CASSYSNGKGQYF.

The rearrangement uses TRBV7-2 and TRBJ1-4; 9 bases map to TRBD1. J gave up 4 bases and V 5 bases, and 2 bases lay outside the gene matches. The CDR3 length is 14 residues. Germline assignment: CDR1 SGHTA and CDR2 FQGNSA. In DNA, the CDR3 is TGTGCCAGCAGCCCGACAGGGGGTAATGAAAAACTGTTTTTT. Translating it yields CASSPTGGNEKLFF.

The V gene is TRBV6-5, the J gene TRBJ1-5; a weak D match, TRBD1 (5 bases). V was pared by 5 bases and J by 7 bases, with 18 bases between. Germline lookup yields CDR1 MNHEY and CDR2 SVGAGI. The CDR3 has 15 residues. This CDR3 reads CASSLTGTFWQPQHF. The CDR3 DNA is TGTGCCAGCAGTCTGACCGGGACTTTTTGGCAGCCCCAGCATTTT.

The rearrangement joins TRBV5-1 to TRBJ2-7; 7 bases match TRBD2. Germline trimming cut 4 bases from V and 0 bases from J; bases unmatched to any gene: 4. CDR1 and CDR2 from the germline V gene are SGHRS and YFSETQ. The CDR3 consists of 14 residues. This CDR3 reads CASSGGDGSYEQYF. The CDR3 DNA reads as TGCGCCAGCAGCGGGGGGGACGGCTCCTACGAGCAGTACTTC.

There are a few counts of this clone. The chain carries TRBV7-9 and TRBJ1-1; D remains ambiguous. V was pared by 2 bases and J by 1 base, with 5 bases between. This CDR3 comprises 13 residues. Germline V gives CDR1 SEHNR, CDR2 FQNEAQ (reference sequence). CDR3 in amino acids: CASSLPENTEAFF. DNA of the CDR3: TGTGCCAGCAGCTTACCGGAGAACACTGAAGCTTTCTTT.

This sequence joins TRBV11-3 and TRBJ2-7, with TRBD2 matching 8 bases. The CDR3 is made up of 16 amino acids. With 3 bases clipped from V and 1 base from J, the junction kept 8 bases outside the gene matches. CDR1 is SGHNT and CDR2 is YENEEA in the germline V gene. The CDR3 sequence: CASSFRGGLVSYEQYF. In DNA form, the CDR3 reads TGTGCCAGCAGCTTTCGGGGGGGACTAGTGTCCTACGAGCAGTACTTC.

This clone was recorded a few times. The chain employs TRBV6-4 and TRBJ1-1; perhaps TRBD1 as D (6 bases). The CDR3 sequence is 14 residues long. Germline V lookup: CDR1 MRHNA, CDR2 SNTAGT. V gave up 6 bases and J gave up 1 base, with 12 bases separating them. The CDR3 DNA is TGTGCCAGCAGCGAGCAGGGGACGAACACTGAAGCTTTCTTT. Translating it yields CASSEQGTNTEAFF.

The chain has TRBV19 and TRBJ1-1, with 7 nucleotides matching TRBD1. After removal of 7 bases from V and 2 bases from J, the junction contained 7 bases not matched to a gene. Germline-derived CDR1 and CDR2 are LNHDA and SQIVND (reference sequence). The CDR3 spans 14 residues. CDR3 amino acids: CASINRGTNTEAFF. The CDR3 DNA reads TGTGCCAGTATTAACAGGGGCACAAACACTGAAGCTTTCTTT.

This clone was seen a handful of times. The CDR3 DNA sequence: TGTGCCATCACAGGTGTCTATGGCTACACCTTC. Its translation: CAITGVYGYTF. The chain recombines TRBV10-3 with TRBJ1-2; D not resolved. CDR3 length equals 11 residues. Trimming took 7 bases from V and 4 from J, leaving 7 bases between them. CDR1 ENHRY and CDR2 SYGVKD come from the germline V gene.

V is TRBV2 and J is TRBJ2-5; TRBD2 aligns across 8 bases. Per germline, CDR1 SNHLY and CDR2 FYNNEI. The CDR3 is made up of 14 amino acids. Trimming at V came to 5 bases and at J to 4 bases, leaving 6 bases not matched to a gene. The CDR3 sequence is CASSWVAGGETQYF. CDR3 DNA: TGTGCCAGCAGTTGGGTTGCGGGAGGAGAGACCCAGTACTTC. Filled out from reference TRBV2 and TRBJ2-5, the complete variable domain reads EPEVTQTPSHQVTQMGQEVILRCVPISNHLYFYWYRQILGQKVEFLVSFYNNEISEKSEIFDDQFSVERPDGSNFTLKIRSTKLEDSAMYFCASSWVAGGETQYFGPGTRLLVL.

The chain employs TRBV20-1 and TRBJ2-3; D unresolved. The germline V and J ends were trimmed by 4 bases and 7 bases, with 6 bases remaining between them. CDR3 length: 10 residues. In germline, CDR1 is DFQATT, CDR2 SNEGSKA (reference sequence). Written as DNA, the CDR3 is TGCAGTGCTATTAGTTATACGCAGTATTTT. Its protein is CSAISYTQYF.